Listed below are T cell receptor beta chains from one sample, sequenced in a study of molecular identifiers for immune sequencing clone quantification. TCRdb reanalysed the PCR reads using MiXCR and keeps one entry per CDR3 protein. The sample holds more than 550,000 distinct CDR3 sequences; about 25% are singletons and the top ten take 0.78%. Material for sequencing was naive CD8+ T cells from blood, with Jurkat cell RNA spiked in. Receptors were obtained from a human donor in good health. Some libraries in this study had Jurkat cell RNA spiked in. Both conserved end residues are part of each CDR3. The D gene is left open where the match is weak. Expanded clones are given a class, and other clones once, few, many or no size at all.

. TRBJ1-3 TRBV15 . CATSSPSSPGRIGRNTIYF TGTGCCACCAGCAGTCCGAGCAGCCCGGGCCGGATAGGTCGAAACACCATATATTTT
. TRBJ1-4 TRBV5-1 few CASSFTGLNEKMFF TGCGCCAGCAGCTTCACAGGTTTAAATGAAAAAATGTTTTTT
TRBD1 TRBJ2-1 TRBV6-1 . CASSPRTGGINEQFF TGTGCCAGCAGTCCCCGGACAGGGGGAATCAATGAGCAGTTCTTC
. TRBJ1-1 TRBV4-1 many CASSPRPGLNTEAFF TGCGCCAGCAGCCCCCGACCAGGCCTGAACACTGAAGCTTTCTTT
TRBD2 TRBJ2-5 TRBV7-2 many CASSWDYGGSNVQETQYF TGTGCCAGCAGTTGGGACTACGGAGGATCAAACGTCCAAGAGACCCAGTACTTC
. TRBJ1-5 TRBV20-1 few CSAIERPRTANQPQHF TGCAGTGCAATTGAAAGGCCCCGGACAGCCAATCAGCCCCAGCATTTT
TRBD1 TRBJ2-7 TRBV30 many CAWSGGQAMTYEQYF TGTGCCTGGAGTGGGGGACAGGCAATGACCTACGAGCAGTACTTC
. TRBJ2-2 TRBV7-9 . CASSFVLDSGELVF TGTGCCAGCAGCTTCGTGCTGGATTCCGGGGAGCTGGTTTTT
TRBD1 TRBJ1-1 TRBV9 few CASSATGATTEAFF TGTGCCAGCAGCGCGACAGGGGCTACTACTGAAGCTTTCTTT
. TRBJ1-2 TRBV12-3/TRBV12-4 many CASSFGGGGYGYTF TGTGCCAGCAGTTTTGGAGGGGGGGGCTATGGCTACACCTTC
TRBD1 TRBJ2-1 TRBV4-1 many CASSERDRGFDEQFF TGCGCCAGCAGCGAACGGGACAGGGGGTTCGATGAGCAGTTCTTC
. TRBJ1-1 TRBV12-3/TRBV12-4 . CASSLGQRPGDTEAFF TGTGCCAGCAGTTTAGGACAGCGACCTGGAGACACTGAAGCTTTCTTT
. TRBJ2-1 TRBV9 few CASSLGGAIYNEQFF TGTGCCAGCAGTCTGGGGGGGGCGATCTACAATGAGCAGTTCTTC
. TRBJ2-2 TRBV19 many CASSIGSGELFF TGTGCCAGTAGTATCGGTTCCGGGGAGCTGTTTTTT
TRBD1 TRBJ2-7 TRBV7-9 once CASSLTTGGPEQYF TGTGCCAGCAGCTTAACGACAGGGGGCCCCGAGCAGTACTTC
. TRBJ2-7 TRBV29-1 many CSVEESEGYEQYF TGCAGCGTTGAAGAGAGTGAGGGGTACGAGCAGTACTTC
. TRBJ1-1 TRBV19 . CASRTGTTEAFF TGTGCCAGTAGGACCGGGACGACTGAAGCTTTCTTT
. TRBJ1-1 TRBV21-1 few CASSHDRAEAFF TGTGCCAGCAGCCACGACAGGGCTGAGGCTTTCTTT
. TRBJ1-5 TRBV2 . CASSGFGGMEPQHF TGTGCCAGCAGTGGTTTTGGGGGAATGGAGCCCCAGCATTTT
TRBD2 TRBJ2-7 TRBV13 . CASSATTGLAGPRPYEQYF TGTGCCAGCAGCGCAACCACCGGACTAGCGGGCCCTCGGCCCTACGAGCAGTACTTC
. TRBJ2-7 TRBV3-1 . CASSTDWRGAYEQYF TGTGCCAGCAGCACGGATTGGAGGGGGGCCTACGAGCAGTACTTC
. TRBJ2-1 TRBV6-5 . CASSYTGTPVEQFF TGTGCCAGCAGTTACACGGGGACTCCCGTTGAGCAGTTCTTC
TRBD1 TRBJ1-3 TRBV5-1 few CASSLDRGSGNTIYF TGCGCCAGCAGCTTGGACAGGGGGTCCGGAAACACCATATATTTT
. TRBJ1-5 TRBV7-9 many CASSPSNQPQHF TGTGCCAGCAGCCCTAGCAATCAGCCCCAGCATTTT
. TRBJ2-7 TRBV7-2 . CASSSPPYAQYF TGTGCCAGCAGCTCCCCCCCCTACGCGCAGTACTTC
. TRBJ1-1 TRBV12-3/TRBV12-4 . CASIVGGITEAFF TGTGCCAGCATCGTGGGAGGGATCACTGAAGCTTTCTTT
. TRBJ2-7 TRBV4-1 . CASSQAPPYEQYF TGCGCCAGCAGCCAAGCCCCACCCTACGAGCAGTACTTC
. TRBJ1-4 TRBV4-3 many CASSQEETVVNEKLFF TGCGCCAGCAGCCAAGAAGAGACAGTAGTTAATGAAAAACTGTTTTTT
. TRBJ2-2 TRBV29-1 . CCAPGFGGELFF TGCTGCGCCCCGGGGTTCGGAGGGGAGCTGTTTTTT
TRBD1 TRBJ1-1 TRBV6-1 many CASSVSRGMNTEAFF TGTGCCAGCAGTGTATCCAGGGGGATGAACACTGAAGCTTTCTTT
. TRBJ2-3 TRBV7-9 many CASSLGPGYGDTQYF TGTGCCAGCAGCTTAGGTCCAGGTTACGGTGATACGCAGTATTTT
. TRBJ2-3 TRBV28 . CARSARPGASYPDTPYF TGTGCCCGCAGTGCCCGCCCGGGGGCGAGTTACCCCGATACGCCGTATTTT
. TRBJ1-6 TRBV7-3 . CASSDRGGRRSPLHF TGTGCCAGCAGCGACCGCGGCGGCAGGAGGTCACCCCTCCACTTT
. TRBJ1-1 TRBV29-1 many CSAWTQGAEAFF TGCAGCGCCTGGACCCAAGGGGCTGAAGCTTTCTTT
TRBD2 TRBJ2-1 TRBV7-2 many CASSLLAGYNEQFF TGTGCCAGCAGCCTGCTAGCGGGGTACAATGAGCAGTTCTTC
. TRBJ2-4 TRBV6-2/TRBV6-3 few CASSYRADGAKNIQYF TGTGCCAGCAGTTACCGGGCAGATGGGGCCAAAAACATTCAGTACTTC
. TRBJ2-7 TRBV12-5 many CASGLVGGYEQYF TGTGCTAGTGGTTTGGTAGGGGGTTACGAGCAGTACTTC
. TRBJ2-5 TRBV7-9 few CASSFRTLYQETQYF TGTGCCAGCAGCTTTAGGACTTTGTACCAAGAGACCCAGTACTTC
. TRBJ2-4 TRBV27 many CASQDLAKNIQYF TGTGCCAGCCAAGACCTAGCCAAAAACATTCAGTACTTC
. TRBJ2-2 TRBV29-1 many CSGGEGTGELFF TGCAGCGGTGGAGAGGGCACCGGGGAGCTGTTTTTT
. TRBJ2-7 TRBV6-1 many CASSEAPYEQYF TGTGCCAGCAGTGAAGCCCCATACGAGCAGTACTTC
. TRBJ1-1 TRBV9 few CASSVAYGGTEAFF TGTGCCAGCAGCGTAGCTTATGGTGGGACTGAAGCTTTCTTT
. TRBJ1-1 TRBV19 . CASSIVGGSLNTEAFF TGTGCCAGTAGTATAGTAGGGGGATCCCTGAACACTGAAGCTTTCTTT
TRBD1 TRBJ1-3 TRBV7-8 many CASSLLQGVGNTIYF TGTGCCAGCAGCCTGCTACAGGGGGTTGGAAACACCATATATTTT
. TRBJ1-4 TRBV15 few CATSRDWGAQEKLFF TGTGCCACCAGCAGAGATTGGGGGGCACAGGAAAAACTGTTTTTT
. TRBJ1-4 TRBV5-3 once CASSFFRGEKLFF TGTGCCAGCAGCTTTTTTCGTGGTGAAAAACTGTTTTTT
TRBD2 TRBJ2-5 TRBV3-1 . CASSRAEITLAGDQETQYF TGTGCCAGCAGCCGCGCCGAAATAACACTAGCGGGAGACCAAGAGACCCAGTACTTC
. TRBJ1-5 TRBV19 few CASRLGRGYQPQHF TGTGCCAGTAGACTTGGGAGGGGGTATCAGCCCCAGCATTTT
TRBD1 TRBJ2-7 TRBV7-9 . CASSPPGQGRYEQYF TGTGCCAGCAGCCCGCCGGGACAGGGTCGCTACGAGCAGTACTTC
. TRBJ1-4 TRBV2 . CASSEALRPLPHEDEKLFF TGTGCCAGCAGTGAAGCGCTTCGGCCTCTTCCTCACGAGGATGAAAAACTGTTTTTT
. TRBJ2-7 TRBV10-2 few CASSESRLGEQYF TGCGCCAGCAGTGAGTCCAGGTTAGGCGAGCAGTACTTC
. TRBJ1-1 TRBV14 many CASSREGAEAFF TGTGCCAGCAGCCGAGAGGGTGCTGAAGCTTTCTTT
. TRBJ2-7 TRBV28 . CASSIQGIRVSTTYEQYF TGTGCCAGCAGTATACAGGGTATACGGGTTAGTACCACCTACGAGCAGTACTTC
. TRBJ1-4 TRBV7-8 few CASSLGPGLDEKLFF TGTGCCAGCAGCTTAGGGCCAGGGTTGGATGAAAAACTGTTTTTT
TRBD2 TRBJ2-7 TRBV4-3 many CASSQEWASGRTGEQYF TGCGCCAGCAGCCAAGAATGGGCTAGCGGGAGGACGGGTGAGCAGTACTTC